Each of the 4 T cell receptor beta chains below was sequenced from the same sample in a study of T cell repertoires in cytomegalovirus infection. MiXCR, applied by TCRdb to the reads, yields one record per CDR3 protein. The sample has fewer than 250,000 distinct CDR3 sequences; under 25% are singletons. Input material: CD8+ T cells from PBMCs. Receptors originate from a human donor in good health (CMV status not recorded). Some clones in this sample may be carry-over from other donors' samples.

This clonotype has ten or more counts. The V and J genes are TRBV7-9 and TRBJ1-5; unclear D gene. The CDR3 covers 14 residues. Per germline, CDR1 SEHNR and CDR2 FQNEAQ (reference sequence). Trimming removed 1 base at V and 6 bases at J, with 10 bases between. As DNA, the CDR3 is TGTGCCAGCAGCTTAGAGGAGGCGGGTCAGCCCCAGCATTTT. The encoded protein is CASSLEEAGQPQHF. Complete variable domain (other parts from reference TRBV7-9 and TRBJ1-5): DTGVSQNPRHKITKRGQNVTFRCDPISEHNRLYWYRQTLGQGPEFLTYFQNEAQLEKSRLLSDRFSAERPKGSFSTLEIQRTEQGDSAMYLCASSLEEAGQPQHFGDGTRLSIL.

The chain recombines TRBV2 with TRBJ2-3, with 10 bases aligning to TRBD2. Germline V gives CDR1 SNHLY, CDR2 FYNNEI. CDR3 length: 16 amino acids. The V gene end was trimmed by 6 bases and the J gene end by 0 bases; junction bases not matched to a gene: 6. In DNA form, the CDR3 reads TGTGCCAGCAGCAGATCACTAGCGGGGAGCACAGATACGCAGTATTTT. Its protein is CASSRSLAGSTDTQYF.

This clonotype came up many times. The gene calls are TRBV7-2 and TRBJ1-2; a weak D match, TRBD1 (5 bases). The CDR3 runs 15 residues. From germline, CDR1 is SGHTA and CDR2 FQGNSA. Trimming took off 5 bases at V and 4 bases at J, with 17 bases between the two ends. The CDR3 is CASSTARGELYGYTF. The CDR3 nucleotides are TGTGCCAGCAGCACCGCGAGGGGCGAGCTCTATGGCTACACCTTC.

This clonotype showed up many times. The rearrangement joins TRBV20-1 to TRBJ2-3; 8 bases match TRBD1. Germline-derived CDR1 and CDR2 are DFQATT and SNEGSKA (reference sequence). V dropped 5 bases and J dropped 0; count of bases not matched to a gene: 7. This CDR3 contains 15 residues. CDR3: CSAGPGGVSTDTQYF. CDR3 nucleotide sequence: TGCAGTGCTGGACCAGGGGGCGTGAGCACAGATACGCAGTATTTT.